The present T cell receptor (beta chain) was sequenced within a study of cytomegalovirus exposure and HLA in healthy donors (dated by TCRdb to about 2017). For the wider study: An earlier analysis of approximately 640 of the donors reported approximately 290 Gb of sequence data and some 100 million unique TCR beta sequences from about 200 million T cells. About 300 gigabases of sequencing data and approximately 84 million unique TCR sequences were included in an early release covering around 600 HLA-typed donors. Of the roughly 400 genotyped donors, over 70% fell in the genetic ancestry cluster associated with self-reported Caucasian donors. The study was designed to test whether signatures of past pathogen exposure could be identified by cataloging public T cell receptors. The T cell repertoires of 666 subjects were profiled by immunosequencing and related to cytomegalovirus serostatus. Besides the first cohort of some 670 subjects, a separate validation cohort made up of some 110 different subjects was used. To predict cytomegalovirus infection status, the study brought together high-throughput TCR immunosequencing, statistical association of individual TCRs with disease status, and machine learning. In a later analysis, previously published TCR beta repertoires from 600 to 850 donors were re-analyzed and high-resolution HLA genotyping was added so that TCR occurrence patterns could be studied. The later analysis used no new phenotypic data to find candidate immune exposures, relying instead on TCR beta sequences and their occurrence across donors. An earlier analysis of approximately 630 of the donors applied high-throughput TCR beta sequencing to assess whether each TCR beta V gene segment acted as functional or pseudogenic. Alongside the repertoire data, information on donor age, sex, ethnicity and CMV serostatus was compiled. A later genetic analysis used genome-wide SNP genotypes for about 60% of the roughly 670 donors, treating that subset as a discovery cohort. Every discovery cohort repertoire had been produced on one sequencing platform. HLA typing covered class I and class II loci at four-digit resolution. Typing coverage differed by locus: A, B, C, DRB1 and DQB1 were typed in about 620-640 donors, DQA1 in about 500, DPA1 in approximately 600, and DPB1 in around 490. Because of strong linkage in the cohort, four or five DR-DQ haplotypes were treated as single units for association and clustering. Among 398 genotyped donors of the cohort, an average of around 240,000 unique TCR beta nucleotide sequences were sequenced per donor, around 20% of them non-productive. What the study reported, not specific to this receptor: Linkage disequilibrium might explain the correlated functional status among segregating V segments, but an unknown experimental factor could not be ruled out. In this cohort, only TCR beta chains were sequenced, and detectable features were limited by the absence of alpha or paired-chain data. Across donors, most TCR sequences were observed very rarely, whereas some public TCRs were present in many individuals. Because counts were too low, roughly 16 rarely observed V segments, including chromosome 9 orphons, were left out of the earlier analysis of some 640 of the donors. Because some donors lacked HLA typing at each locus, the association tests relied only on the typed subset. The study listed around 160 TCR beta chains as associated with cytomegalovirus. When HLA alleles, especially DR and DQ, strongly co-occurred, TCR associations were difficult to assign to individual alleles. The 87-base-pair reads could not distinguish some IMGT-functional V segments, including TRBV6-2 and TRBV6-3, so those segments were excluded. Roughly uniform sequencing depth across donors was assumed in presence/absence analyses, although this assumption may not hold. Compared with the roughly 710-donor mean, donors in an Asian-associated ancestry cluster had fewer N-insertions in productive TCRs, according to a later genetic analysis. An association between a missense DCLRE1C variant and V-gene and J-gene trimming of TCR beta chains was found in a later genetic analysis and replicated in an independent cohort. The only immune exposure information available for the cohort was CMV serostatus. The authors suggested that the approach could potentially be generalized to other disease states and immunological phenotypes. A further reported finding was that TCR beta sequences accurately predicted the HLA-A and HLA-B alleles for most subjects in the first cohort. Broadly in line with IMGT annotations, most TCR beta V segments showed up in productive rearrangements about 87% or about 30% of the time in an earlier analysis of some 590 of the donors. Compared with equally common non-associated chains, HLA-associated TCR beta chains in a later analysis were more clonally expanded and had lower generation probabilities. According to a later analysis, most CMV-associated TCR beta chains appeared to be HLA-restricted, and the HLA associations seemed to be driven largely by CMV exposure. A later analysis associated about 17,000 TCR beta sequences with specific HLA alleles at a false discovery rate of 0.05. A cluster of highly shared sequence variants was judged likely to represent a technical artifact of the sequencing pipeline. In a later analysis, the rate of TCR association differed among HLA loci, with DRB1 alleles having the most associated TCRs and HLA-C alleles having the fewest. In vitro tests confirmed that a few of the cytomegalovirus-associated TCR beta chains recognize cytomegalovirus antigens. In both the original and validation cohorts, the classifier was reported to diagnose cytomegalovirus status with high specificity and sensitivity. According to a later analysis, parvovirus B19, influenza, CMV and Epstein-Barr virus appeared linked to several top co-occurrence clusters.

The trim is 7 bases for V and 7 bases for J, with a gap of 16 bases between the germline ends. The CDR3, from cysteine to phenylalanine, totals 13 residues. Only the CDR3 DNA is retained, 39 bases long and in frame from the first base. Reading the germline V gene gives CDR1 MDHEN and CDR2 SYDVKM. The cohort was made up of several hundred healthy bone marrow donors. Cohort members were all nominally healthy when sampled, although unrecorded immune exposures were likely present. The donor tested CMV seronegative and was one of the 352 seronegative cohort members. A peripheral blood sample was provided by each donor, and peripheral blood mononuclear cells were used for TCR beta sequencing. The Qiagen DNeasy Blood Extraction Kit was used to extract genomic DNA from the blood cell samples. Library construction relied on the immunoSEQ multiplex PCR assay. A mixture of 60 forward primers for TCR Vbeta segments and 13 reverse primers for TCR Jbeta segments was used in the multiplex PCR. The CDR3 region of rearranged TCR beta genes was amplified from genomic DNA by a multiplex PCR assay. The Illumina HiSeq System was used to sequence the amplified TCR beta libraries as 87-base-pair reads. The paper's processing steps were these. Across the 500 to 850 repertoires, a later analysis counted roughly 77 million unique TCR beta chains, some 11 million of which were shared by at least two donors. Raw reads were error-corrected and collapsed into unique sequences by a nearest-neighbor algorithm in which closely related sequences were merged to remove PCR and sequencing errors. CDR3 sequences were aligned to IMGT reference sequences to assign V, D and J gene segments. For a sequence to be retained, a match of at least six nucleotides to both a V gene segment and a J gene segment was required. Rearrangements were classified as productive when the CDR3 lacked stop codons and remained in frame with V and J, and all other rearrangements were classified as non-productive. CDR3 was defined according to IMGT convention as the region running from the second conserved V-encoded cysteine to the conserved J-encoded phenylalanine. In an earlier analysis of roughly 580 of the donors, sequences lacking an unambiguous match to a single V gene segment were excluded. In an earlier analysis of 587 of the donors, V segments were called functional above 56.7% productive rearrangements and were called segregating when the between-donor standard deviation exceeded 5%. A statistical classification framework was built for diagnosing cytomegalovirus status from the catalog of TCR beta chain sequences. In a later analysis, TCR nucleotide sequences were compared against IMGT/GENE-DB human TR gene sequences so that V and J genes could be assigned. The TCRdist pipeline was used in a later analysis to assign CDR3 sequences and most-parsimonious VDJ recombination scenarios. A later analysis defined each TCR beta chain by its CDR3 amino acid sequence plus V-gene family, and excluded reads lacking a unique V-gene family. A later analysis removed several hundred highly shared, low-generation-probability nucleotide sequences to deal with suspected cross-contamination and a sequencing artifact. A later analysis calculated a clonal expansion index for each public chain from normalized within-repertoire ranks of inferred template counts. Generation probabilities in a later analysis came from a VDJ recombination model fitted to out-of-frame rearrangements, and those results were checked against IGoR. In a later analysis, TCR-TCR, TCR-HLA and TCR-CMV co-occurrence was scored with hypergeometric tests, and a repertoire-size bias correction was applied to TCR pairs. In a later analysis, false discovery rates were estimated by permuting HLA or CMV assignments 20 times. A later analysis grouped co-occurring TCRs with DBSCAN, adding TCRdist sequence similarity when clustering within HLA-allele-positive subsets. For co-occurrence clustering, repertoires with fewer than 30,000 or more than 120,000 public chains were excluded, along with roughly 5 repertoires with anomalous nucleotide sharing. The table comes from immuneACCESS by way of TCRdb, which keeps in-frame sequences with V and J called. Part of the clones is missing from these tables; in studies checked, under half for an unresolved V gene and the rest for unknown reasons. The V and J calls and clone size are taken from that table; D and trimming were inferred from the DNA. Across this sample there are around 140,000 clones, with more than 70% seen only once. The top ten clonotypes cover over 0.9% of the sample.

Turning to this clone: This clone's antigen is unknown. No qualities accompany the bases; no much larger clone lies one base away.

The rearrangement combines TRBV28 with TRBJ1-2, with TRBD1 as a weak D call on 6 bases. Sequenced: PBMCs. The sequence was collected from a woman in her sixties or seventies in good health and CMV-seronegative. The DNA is TGTGCCAGCATGGGGGGGCGCTTCCTTGGCTACACCTTC. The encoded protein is CASMGGRFLGYTF.